This TCR beta chain emerged from a study of blood T cell repertoires in COVID-19. About the research overall: Samples of COVID-19 (acute and convalescent) were obtained from the United States, Italy and Spain. PBMCs, B-cell-depleted T cells, or T cells provided the cDNA or gDNA that made up the material.

Per the authors' pipeline: Reference gene primer amplification gave estimated nucleated cell counts. Here immunoSEQ multiplex PCR was the method, and the copy in TCRdb shows in-frame clones only, minus some. V and J calls and clone size are those listed in that table; D and trimming were worked out from the DNA. Of 250,000 to 350,000 clones in the sample, about 85% were seen once. V lost 4 bases and J 4 bases, leaving 14 bases between the germline ends. CDR3 length: 14 amino acids. CDR1 is MNHEY and CDR2 is SVGAGI in the germline V gene. Patients in Seattle were enrolled during active infection, then followed longitudinally.

The TCR was taken from a human donor with COVID-19, enrolled during active disease. The donor label of this sample is uncertain. The specimen was peripheral blood. The chain combines TRBV6-5 with TRBJ2-7, with D possibly matching TRBD2 (6 bases). As DNA, the CDR3 is TGTGCCAGCAGTTCGAGCGGGCCACTTTACGAGCAGTACTTC. This gives the protein CASSSSGPLYEQYF.